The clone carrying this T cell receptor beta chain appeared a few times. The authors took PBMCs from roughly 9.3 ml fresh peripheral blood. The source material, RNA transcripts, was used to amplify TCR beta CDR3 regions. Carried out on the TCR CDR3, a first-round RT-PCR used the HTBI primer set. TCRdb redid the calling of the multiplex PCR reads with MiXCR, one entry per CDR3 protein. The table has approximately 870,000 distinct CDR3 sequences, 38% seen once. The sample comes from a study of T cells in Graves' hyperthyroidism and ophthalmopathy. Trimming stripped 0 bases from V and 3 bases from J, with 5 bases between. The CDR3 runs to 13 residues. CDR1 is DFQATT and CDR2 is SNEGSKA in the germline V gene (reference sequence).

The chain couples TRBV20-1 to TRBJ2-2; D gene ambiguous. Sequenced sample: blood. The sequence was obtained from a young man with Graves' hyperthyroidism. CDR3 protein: CSARDPDTGELFF. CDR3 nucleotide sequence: TGCAGTGCTAGAGATCCGGACACCGGGGAGCTGTTTTTT.